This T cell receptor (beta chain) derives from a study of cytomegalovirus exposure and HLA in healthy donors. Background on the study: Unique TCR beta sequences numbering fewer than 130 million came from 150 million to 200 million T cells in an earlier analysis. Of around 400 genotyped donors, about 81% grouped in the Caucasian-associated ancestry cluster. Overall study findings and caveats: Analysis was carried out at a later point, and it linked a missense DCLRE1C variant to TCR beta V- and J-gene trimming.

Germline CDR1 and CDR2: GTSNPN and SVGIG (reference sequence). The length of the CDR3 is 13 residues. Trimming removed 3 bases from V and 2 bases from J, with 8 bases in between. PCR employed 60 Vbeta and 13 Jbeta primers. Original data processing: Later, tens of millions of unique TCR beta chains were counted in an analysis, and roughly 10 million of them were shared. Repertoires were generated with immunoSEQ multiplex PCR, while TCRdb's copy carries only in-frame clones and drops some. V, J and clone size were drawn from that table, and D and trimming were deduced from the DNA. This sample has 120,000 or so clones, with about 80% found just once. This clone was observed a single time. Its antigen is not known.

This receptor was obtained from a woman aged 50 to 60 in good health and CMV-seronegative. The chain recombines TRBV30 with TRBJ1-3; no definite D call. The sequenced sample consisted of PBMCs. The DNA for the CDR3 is TGTGCCTGGAGGGGCGCAGCTGGAAACACCATATATTTT. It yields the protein CAWRGAAGNTIYF. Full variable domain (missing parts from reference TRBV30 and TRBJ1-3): SQTIHQWPATLVQPVGSPLSLECTVEGTSNPNLYWYRQAAGRGLQLLFYSVGIGQISSEVPQNLSASRPQDRQFILSSKKLLLSDSGFYLCAWRGAAGNTIYFGEGSWLTVV.